This T cell receptor (beta chain) originates from a study of T-cell memory formation after mild COVID-19. For the study at large: TCR clustering was largely donor specific. Regarding the study as a whole: The study detected some responding clones in pre-infection memory, suggesting cross-reactive memory joined.

Deletions cut 0 bases from V and 2 bases from J, with 14 bases between. CDR3 length: 16 amino acids. Germline CDR1 reads LGHNA; CDR2 reads YSLEER. This clonotype turned up a few times. Its antigen is not identified. From the 5' RACE reads, TCRdb called clonotypes with MiXCR, one entry per CDR3 protein. This table holds roughly 300,000 distinct CDR3 sequences, about 17% found once. The source of this sequence is a man younger than 35 who had mild COVID-19 (a few samples of this study predate the infection). Cell type and time point are not known. Material: PBMCs or a T cell subset sorted from them (not recorded which). This rearrangement joins TRBV4-3 to TRBJ2-7; D is unresolved. The CDR3 sequence is CASSQEFLGRTYEQYF. CDR3 bases: TGCGCCAGCAGCCAAGAGTTCCTTGGCAGGACCTACGAGCAGTACTTC.